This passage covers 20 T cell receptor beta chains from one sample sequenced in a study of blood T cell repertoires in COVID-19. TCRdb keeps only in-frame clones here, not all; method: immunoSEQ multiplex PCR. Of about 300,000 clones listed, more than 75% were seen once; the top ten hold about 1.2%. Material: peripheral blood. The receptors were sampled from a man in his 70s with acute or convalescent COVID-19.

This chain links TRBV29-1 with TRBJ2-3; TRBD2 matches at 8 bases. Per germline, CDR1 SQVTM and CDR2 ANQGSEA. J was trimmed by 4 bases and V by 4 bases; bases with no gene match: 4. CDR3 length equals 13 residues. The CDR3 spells CSVGSGSSDTQYF. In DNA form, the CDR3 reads TGCAGCGTTGGGAGCGGGAGCTCAGATACGCAGTATTTT.

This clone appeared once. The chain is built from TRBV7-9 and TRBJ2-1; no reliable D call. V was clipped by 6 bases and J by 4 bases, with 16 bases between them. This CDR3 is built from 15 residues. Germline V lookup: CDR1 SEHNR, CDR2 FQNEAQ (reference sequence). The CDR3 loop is CASSPGMAAYNEQFF. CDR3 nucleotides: TGTGCCAGCAGTCCCGGCATGGCGGCATACAATGAGCAGTTCTTC.

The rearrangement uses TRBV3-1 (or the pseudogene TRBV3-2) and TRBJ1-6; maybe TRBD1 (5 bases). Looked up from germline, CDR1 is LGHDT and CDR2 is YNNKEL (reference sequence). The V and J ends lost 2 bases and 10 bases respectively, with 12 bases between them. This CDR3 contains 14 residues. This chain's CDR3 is CASSQIFQGSPLHF. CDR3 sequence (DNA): TGTGCCAGCAGCCAAATCTTTCAGGGCTCACCCCTCCACTTT.

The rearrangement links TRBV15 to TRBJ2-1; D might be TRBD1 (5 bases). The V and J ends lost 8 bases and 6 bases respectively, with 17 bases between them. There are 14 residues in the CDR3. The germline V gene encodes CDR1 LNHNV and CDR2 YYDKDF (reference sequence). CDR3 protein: CATLLAPGRNEQFF. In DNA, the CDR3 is TGTGCCACCTTATTAGCTCCAGGGCGCAATGAGCAGTTCTTC.

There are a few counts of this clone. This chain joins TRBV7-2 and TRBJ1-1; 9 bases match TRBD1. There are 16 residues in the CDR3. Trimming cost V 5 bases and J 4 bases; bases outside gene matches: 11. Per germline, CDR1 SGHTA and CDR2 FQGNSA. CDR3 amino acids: CASSRDRASQGTEAFF. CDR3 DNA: TGTGCCAGCAGCCGGGACAGGGCTTCTCAGGGCACTGAAGCTTTCTTT.

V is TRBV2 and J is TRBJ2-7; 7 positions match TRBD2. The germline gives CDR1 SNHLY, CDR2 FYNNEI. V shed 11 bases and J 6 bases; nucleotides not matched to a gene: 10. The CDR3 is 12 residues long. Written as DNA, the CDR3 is TGTGCCGGCAACTTAAGGGAGGGCGAGCAGTACTTC. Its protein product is CAGNLREGEQYF.

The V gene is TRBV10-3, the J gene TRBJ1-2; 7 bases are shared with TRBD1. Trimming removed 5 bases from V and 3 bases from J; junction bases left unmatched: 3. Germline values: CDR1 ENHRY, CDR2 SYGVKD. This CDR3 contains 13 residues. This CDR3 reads CAISSGTDYGYTF. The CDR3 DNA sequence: TGTGCCATCAGTTCCGGGACAGACTATGGCTACACCTTC.

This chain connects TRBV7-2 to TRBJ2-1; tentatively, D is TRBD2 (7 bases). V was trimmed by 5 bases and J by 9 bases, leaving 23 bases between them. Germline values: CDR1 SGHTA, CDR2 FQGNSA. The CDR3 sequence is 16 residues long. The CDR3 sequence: CASSQLGGASMGEQFF. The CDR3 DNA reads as TGTGCCAGCAGCCAACTGGGGGGGGCTAGCATGGGTGAGCAGTTCTTC.

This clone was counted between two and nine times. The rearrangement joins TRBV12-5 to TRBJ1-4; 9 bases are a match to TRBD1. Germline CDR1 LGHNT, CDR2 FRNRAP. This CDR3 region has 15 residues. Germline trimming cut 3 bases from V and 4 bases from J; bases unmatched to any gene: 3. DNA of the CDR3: TGTGCTAGTGGTTTCCGGACAGGGGTTAATGAAAAACTGTTTTTT. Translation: CASGFRTGVNEKLFF. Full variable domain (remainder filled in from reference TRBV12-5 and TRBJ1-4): DARVTQTPRHKVTEMGQEVTMRCQPILGHNTVFWYRQTMMQGLELLAYFRNRAPLDDSGMPKDRFSAEMPDATLATLKIQPSEPRDSAVYFCASGFRTGVNEKLFFGSGTQLSVL.

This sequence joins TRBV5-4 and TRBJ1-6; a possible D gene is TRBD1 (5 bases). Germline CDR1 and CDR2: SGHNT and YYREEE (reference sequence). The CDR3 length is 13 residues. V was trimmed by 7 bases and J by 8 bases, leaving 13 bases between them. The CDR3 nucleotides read TGTGCCAGCCGTTCAGGGAGGGATTCACCCCTCCACTTT. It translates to CASRSGRDSPLHF.

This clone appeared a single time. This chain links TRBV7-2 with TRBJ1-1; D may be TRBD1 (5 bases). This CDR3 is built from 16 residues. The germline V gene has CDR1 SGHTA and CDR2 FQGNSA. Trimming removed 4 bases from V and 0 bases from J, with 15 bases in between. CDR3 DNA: TGTGCCAGCAGCTCCCACCAGGGTTGGGTGAACACTGAAGCTTTCTTT. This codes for CASSSHQGWVNTEAFF.

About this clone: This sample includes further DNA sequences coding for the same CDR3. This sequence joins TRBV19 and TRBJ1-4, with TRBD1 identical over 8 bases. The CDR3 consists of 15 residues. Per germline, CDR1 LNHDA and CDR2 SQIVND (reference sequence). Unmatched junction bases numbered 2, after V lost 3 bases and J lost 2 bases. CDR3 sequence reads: CASSIRTGTNEKLFF. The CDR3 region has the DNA TGTGCCAGTAGTATCCGGACAGGGACTAATGAAAAACTGTTTTTT.

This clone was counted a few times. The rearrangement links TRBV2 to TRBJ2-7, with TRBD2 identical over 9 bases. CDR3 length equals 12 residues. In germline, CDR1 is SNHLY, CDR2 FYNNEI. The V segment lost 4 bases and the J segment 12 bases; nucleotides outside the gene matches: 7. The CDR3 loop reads CASSAASGISYF. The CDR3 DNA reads TGTGCCAGCAGTGCTGCTAGCGGGATATCGTACTTC.

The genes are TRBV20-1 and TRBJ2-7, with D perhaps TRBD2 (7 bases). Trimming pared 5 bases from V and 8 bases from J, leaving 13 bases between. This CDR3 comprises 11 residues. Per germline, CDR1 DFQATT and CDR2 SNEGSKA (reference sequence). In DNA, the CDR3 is TGCAGTGCTGGGGGGGGGCTGAAGCAGTACTTC. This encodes CSAGGGLKQYF.

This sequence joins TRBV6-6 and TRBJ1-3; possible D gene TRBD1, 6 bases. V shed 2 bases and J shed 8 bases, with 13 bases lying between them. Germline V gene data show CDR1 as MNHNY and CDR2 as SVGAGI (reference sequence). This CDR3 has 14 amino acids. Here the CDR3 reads CASSYMGARDTIYF. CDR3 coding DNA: TGTGCCAGCAGTTACATGGGGGCGCGTGACACCATATATTTT.

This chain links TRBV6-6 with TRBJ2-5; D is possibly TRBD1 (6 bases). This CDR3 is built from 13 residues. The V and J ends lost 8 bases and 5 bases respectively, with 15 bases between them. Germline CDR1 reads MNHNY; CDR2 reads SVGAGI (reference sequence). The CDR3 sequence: CASAPGVGETQYF. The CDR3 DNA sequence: TGTGCCAGCGCCCCAGGGGTTGGGGAGACCCAGTACTTC.

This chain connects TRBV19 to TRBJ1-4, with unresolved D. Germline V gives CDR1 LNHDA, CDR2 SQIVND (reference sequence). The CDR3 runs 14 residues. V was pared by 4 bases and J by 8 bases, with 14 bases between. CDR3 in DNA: TGTGCCAGTAGTACGGACGGATCGGGAGAAAAACTGTTTTTT. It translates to CASSTDGSGEKLFF.

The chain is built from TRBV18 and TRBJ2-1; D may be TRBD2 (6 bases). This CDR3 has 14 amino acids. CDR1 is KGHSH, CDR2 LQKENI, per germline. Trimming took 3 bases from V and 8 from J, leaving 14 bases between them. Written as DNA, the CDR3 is TGTGCCAGCTCACCGATCGGCGGGGTCCATGAGCAGTTCTTC. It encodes CASSPIGGVHEQFF.

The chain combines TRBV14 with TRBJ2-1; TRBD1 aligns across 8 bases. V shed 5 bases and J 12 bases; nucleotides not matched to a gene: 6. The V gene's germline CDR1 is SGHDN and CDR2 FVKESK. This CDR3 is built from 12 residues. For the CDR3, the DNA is TGTGCCAGCAGCAAGGGGGACAGGCTGCAGTTCTTC. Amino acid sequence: CASSKGDRLQFF.

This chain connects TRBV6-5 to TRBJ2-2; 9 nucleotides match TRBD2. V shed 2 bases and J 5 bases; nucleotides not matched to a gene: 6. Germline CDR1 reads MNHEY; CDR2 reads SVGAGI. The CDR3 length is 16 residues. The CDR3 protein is CASSYSGGPGTGELFF. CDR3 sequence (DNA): TGTGCCAGCAGTTACAGCGGGGGGCCGGGTACCGGGGAGCTGTTTTTT.